This T cell receptor beta chain was profiled in a study of T-cell memory formation after mild COVID-19 (dated by TCRdb to about 2021). Regarding the research as a whole: TCR sequence clusters from the two donors were found to be largely donor specific. The cohort comprised two young, previously healthy adult volunteers, one female and one male. Longitudinal TCRalpha and TCRbeta repertoire sequencing tracked T-cell clones expanding and contracting after mild COVID-19 in a couple of donors. Results the study describes overall, beyond this receptor: Only a couple of mild cases were covered in the study, and larger cohorts including severe cases with pre-infection samples were considered necessary. Clones contracting from day 15 to 85 had balanced CD4/CD8 phenotypes, while a second wave expanding from day 15 to 37 was biased towards CD4+. The second-wave clones that peaked on day 37 were not confirmed to be SARS-CoV-2 specific. Some responding clones were detected in pre-infection memory, suggesting pre-existing cross-reactive memory T cells joined the SARS-CoV-2 response. Contracting CD4+ clones were located mainly in the CM and EM memory subsets, whereas CD8+ clones were found to be enriched in EMRA.

The sequencing machine was an Illumina NovaSeq 6000. Using 5'RACE with constant-segment primers, TCRalpha and TCRbeta cDNA libraries were constructed, with sample barcodes and unique molecular identifiers added in the process. Trizol reagent was used to extract RNA from every sample. Library amplification was performed in two PCR steps, and a second sample barcode and Illumina TruSeq adapters were introduced in the second step. Sequencing of libraries was performed on an Illumina NovaSeq with 2 x 150 bp paired-end reads. In the source study's methods: Reads were demultiplexed and collapsed into UMI-guided consensus sequences with migec v1.2.7. Using mixcr v2.1.11, UMI consensuses were aligned to TRA and TRB V and J templates and then assembled into clonotypes. Expanded or contracted clonotypes were those called significant by both edgeR and NoisET, with noise models trained on biological replicates. For edgeR calls, a false discovery rate-adjusted p below 0.01 and a log2 fold-change threshold of 1 were applied. As an exploratory analysis of dynamics, max-normalized trajectories of the 1000 most abundant clonotypes were examined by PCA with hierarchical clustering. Each responding clone was given a CD4 or CD8 phenotype based on the CD4+ and CD8+ repertoires, which had been sequenced separately. TCRdb reprocessed the public reads (quality trimming at Q25 with fastp, clone calling with MiXCR) and kept in-frame beta chains. Each entry merges the rows of one CDR3 protein and shows their most common DNA and genes. Here the V and J calls rest on TCRdb's processing, not on the authors' analysis. The sample includes approximately 200,000 distinct CDR3 sequences, with roughly 17% observed a single time. The ten largest clones capture around 1.9% of the sample.

Ficoll-Paque density gradient centrifugation was used to isolate PBMCs. This clonotype was seen more than once but under ten times. Its specific antigen is unknown. Per-base quality was not reported, and no clone a single base away is much larger than it. The germline V gene specifies ENHRY as CDR1 and SYGVKD as CDR2. The CDR3, from cysteine to phenylalanine, totals 13 residues. Only the CDR3 part of the read is kept: 39 bases, read in frame from the first base. Relative to germline, V is 8 bases shorter and J is 2 bases shorter, with 13 bases between their ends. The specimen was PBMCs or a T cell subset sorted from them (not recorded which). Here the chain combines TRBV10-3 and TRBJ2-7; the D gene is not confidently resolved. This TCR was sampled from an adult woman who had mild COVID-19 (a few samples of this study predate the infection). The sample titles of this study are shuffled in the database, so cell type and time point are left out; the donor was told from shared clones. The CDR3 reads as follows: CAILGTGTYEQYF. At the DNA level, the sequence is TGTGCCATCTTGGGAACGGGTACCTACGAGCAGTACTTC.